Presented here are 14 T cell receptor beta chains from one specimen sequenced in a study of blood T cell repertoires in COVID-19. TCRdb keeps only in-frame clones here, not all; method: immunoSEQ multiplex PCR. The table lists under 450,000 clones, about 87% of them singletons, with 1.3% in the top ten. What was sequenced was PBMCs or T cells enriched from blood (not recorded which). Source of these receptors: a man aged 25 to 40 who had recovered from COVID-19.

The chain uses TRBV6-2 or TRBV6-3 and TRBJ1-2; D is unresolved. Trimming shortened V by 5 bases and J by 7 bases, and 17 bases separated the two germline ends. Looked up from germline, CDR1 is MNHEY and CDR2 is SVGEGT. This CDR3 contains 14 residues. CDR3 amino acids: CASSNTQVLGGYTF. CDR3 bases: TGTGCCAGCAGTAATACCCAGGTTCTGGGTGGCTACACCTTC.

The V call is TRBV4-3, the J call TRBJ1-2; D call uncertain. The CDR3 consists of 14 residues. Trimming stripped 0 bases from V and 4 bases from J, with 9 bases between. Per the germline V gene, CDR1 is LGHNA and CDR2 is YSLEER. CDR3 residues: CASSQELGSYGYTF. In DNA form, the CDR3 reads TGCGCCAGCAGCCAAGAACTAGGGTCCTATGGCTACACCTTC.

There are many counts of this clone. The genes are TRBV9 and TRBJ1-6; D ambiguous. The V gene's germline CDR1 is SGDLS and CDR2 YYNGEE. The CDR3 has 15 amino acids. Trimming stripped 0 bases from V and 7 bases from J, with 11 bases between. The CDR3 loop reads CASSVGDTGNSPLHF. The CDR3 DNA reads TGTGCCAGCAGCGTAGGGGATACGGGGAATTCACCCCTCCACTTT.

This clone appeared once. The chain joins TRBV7-2 to TRBJ1-1, with D possibly matching TRBD1 (5 bases). CDR3 size: 17 residues. Germline V gene sequence: CDR1 SGHTA, CDR2 FQGNSA. V gave up 2 bases and J gave up 1 base, with 17 bases separating them. The CDR3 spells CASSLLSPTARNTEAFF. CDR3 in DNA: TGTGCCAGCAGCTTATTATCCCCGACAGCCAGGAACACTGAAGCTTTCTTT.

The chain joins TRBV5-1 to TRBJ1-4; tentatively, D is TRBD1 (5 bases). The CDR3 has 16 amino acids. The ends were cut back, 5 bases at V and 4 bases at J, with 18 bases in the middle. CDR1 is SGHRS, CDR2 YFSETQ, per germline. Here the CDR3 reads CASSGGNGAGNEKLFF. In DNA, the CDR3 is TGCGCCAGCAGTGGGGGGAACGGTGCGGGTAATGAAAAACTGTTTTTT.

This clone has only one observation. The V gene is TRBV7-6, the J gene TRBJ2-7; 9 positions agree with TRBD1. Losses at the gene ends were 5 bases for V and 3 bases for J; bases not matched to a gene: 5. The CDR3 runs to 14 residues. Germline CDR1 is SGHVS and CDR2 is FNYEAQ. The CDR3 region has the DNA TGTGCCAGCAGCGCCGGACAGGGGAACTACGAGCAGTACTTC. Amino acid sequence: CASSAGQGNYEQYF.

The chain combines TRBV12-5 with TRBJ1-2; D is perhaps TRBD1 (5 bases). The CDR3 length is 13 residues. V lost 5 bases to trimming and J lost 4 bases, with 11 bases between them. Germline V gene sequence: CDR1 LGHNT, CDR2 FRNRAP. The CDR3 sequence is CASGTPGGYGYTF. The CDR3 DNA sequence: TGTGCTAGTGGTACCCCCGGGGGCTATGGCTACACCTTC.

The chain joins TRBV6-2 or TRBV6-3 to TRBJ2-7; possibly TRBD2 for D (6 bases). V gave up 3 bases and J gave up 6 bases, with 12 bases separating them. Germline CDR1 MNHEY, CDR2 SVGEGT. CDR3 length: 13 residues. The CDR3 DNA reads as TGTGCCAGCAGTTATGGAGGGAGAGGCGAGCAGTACTTC. This gives the protein CASSYGGRGEQYF.

The chain employs TRBV5-1 and TRBJ2-1; tentative D call: TRBD2 (5 bases). CDR3 length equals 15 residues. Per germline, CDR1 SGHRS and CDR2 YFSETQ. With 0 bases removed from V and 9 bases from J, the gap between germline ends came to 16 bases. The CDR3 spells CASSLDLIGVREQFF. CDR3 nucleotides: TGCGCCAGCAGCTTGGATCTGATCGGGGTTCGTGAGCAGTTCTTC.

The V gene is TRBV5-1, the J gene TRBJ2-2; no clear D. Germline V gene data show CDR1 as SGHRS and CDR2 as YFSETQ. Trimming shortened V by 4 bases and J by 1 base, and 8 bases separated the two germline ends. There are 14 residues in the CDR3. CDR3 sequence: CASSPPLNTGELFF. The CDR3 nucleotides read TGCGCCAGCAGCCCCCCACTGAACACCGGGGAGCTGTTTTTT.

V and J are TRBV19 and TRBJ1-1; D gene unclear. Germline CDR1 LNHDA, CDR2 SQIVND (reference sequence). V was pared by 1 base and J by 0 bases, with 9 bases between. The CDR3 is 15 residues long. The CDR3 coding sequence is TGTGCCAGTAGTATAGGATGGGCCTTGAACACTGAAGCTTTCTTT. As protein: CASSIGWALNTEAFF.

This rearrangement joins TRBV6-5 to TRBJ1-2; tentatively, D is TRBD1 (5 bases). This CDR3 has 15 amino acids. Germline CDR1 is MNHEY and CDR2 is SVGAGI. Trimming left V 5 bases short and J 2 bases short, with 15 bases between. The CDR3 nucleotides are TGTGCCAGCAGTCGTACAGATCAGGGCAACTATGGCTACACCTTC. Protein: CASSRTDQGNYGYTF.

This chain connects TRBV6-5 to TRBJ1-1; the D is unclear. The CDR3 loop spans 13 amino acids. V was pared by 6 bases and J by 1 base, with 9 bases between. From germline, CDR1 is MNHEY and CDR2 SVGAGI. The CDR3 protein is CASSPPKNTEAFF. In DNA, the CDR3 is TGTGCCAGCAGCCCCCCAAAGAACACTGAAGCTTTCTTT.

The chain uses TRBV5-4 and TRBJ2-5; 9 nucleotides line up with TRBD1. The V segment lost 4 bases and the J segment 5 bases; nucleotides outside the gene matches: 9. This CDR3 has 15 amino acids. CDR1 and CDR2 (germline): SGHNT, YYREEE (reference sequence). This CDR3 is CASSLTGTGLETQYF. In DNA form, the CDR3 reads TGTGCCAGCAGCCTTACCGGGACAGGGTTGGAGACCCAGTACTTC.